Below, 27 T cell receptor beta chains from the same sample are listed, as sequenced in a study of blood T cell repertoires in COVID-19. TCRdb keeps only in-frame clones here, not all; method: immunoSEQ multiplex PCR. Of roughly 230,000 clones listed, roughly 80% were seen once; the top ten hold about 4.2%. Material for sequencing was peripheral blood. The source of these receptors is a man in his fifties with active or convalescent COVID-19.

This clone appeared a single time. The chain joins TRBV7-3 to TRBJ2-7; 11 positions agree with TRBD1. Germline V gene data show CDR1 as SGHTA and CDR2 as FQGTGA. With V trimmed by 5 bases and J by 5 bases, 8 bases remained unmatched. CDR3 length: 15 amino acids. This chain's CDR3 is CASSPRTGGVNEQYF. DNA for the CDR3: TGTGCCAGCAGCCCCCGGACAGGGGGCGTCAACGAGCAGTACTTC.

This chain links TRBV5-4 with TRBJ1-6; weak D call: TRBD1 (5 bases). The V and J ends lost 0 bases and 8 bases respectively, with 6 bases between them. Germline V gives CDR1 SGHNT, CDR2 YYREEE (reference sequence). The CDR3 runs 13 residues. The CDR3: CASSLEGDSPLHF. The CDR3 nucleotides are TGTGCCAGCAGCTTGGAAGGGGATTCACCCCTCCACTTT.

The CDR3 sequence is CASSLAGGEQYF. In DNA form, the CDR3 reads TGTGCCAGCAGCTTGGCGGGGGGCGAGCAGTACTTC. The gene calls are TRBV5-6 and TRBJ2-7; 7 bases are shared with TRBD2. Trimming cost V 0 bases and J 6 bases; bases outside gene matches: 0. Germline CDR1 is SGHDT and CDR2 is YYEEEE. The CDR3 loop spans 12 amino acids.

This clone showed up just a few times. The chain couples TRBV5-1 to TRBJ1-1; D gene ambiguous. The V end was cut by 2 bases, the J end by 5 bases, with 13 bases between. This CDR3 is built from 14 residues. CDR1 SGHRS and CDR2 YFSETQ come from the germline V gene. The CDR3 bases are TGCGCCAGCAGCTTAATGGGTGGCGGTACTGAAGCTTTCTTT. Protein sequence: CASSLMGGGTEAFF.

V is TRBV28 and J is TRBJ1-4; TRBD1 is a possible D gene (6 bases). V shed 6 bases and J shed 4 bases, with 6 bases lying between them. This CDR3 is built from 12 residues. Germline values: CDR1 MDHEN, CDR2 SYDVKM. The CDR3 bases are TGTGCCAGCAGACAGGGTAATGAAAAACTGTTTTTT. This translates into CASRQGNEKLFF. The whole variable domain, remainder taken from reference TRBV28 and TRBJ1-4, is DVKVTQSSRYLVKRTGEKVFLECVQDMDHENMFWYRQDPGLGLRLIYFSYDVKMKEKGDIPEGYSVSREKKERFSLILESASTNQTSMYLCASRQGNEKLFFGSGTQLSVL.

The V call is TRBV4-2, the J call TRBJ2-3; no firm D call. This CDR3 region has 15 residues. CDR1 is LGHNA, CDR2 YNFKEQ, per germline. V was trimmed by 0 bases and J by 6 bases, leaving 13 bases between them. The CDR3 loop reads CASSQESRSLDTQYF. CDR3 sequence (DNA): TGTGCCAGCAGCCAAGAATCGAGGTCTTTGGATACGCAGTATTTT.

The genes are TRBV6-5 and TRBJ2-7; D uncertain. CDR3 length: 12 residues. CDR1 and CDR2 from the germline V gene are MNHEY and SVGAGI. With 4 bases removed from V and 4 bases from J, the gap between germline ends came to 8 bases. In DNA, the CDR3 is TGTGCCAGCAGTTTTACACGTTACGAGCAGTACTTC. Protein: CASSFTRYEQYF.

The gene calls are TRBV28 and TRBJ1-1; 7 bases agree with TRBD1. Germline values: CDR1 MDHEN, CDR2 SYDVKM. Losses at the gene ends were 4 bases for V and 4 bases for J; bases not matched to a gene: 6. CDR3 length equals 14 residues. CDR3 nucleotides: TGTGCCAGCAGTTACAGGGGCGGTGGCACTGAAGCTTTCTTT. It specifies CASSYRGGGTEAFF.

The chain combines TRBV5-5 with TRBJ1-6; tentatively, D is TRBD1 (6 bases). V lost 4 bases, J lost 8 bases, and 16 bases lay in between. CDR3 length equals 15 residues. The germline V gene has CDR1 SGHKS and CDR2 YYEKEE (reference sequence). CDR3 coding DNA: TGTGCCAGCAGCGGAATAGGGACATGGGATTCACCCCTCCACTTT. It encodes CASSGIGTWDSPLHF.

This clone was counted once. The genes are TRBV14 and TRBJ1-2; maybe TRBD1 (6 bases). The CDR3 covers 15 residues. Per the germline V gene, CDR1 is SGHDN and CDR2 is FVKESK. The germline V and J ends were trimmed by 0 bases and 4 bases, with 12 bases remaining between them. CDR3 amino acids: CASSQDEGHPYGYTF. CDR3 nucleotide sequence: TGTGCCAGCAGCCAAGACGAGGGACACCCCTATGGCTACACCTTC. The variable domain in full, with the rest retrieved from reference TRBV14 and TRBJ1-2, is EAGVTQFPSHSVIEKGQTVTLRCDPISGHDNLYWYRRVMGKEIKFLLHFVKESKQDESGMPNNRFLAERTGGTYSTLKVQPAELEDSGVYFCASSQDEGHPYGYTFGSGTRLTVV.

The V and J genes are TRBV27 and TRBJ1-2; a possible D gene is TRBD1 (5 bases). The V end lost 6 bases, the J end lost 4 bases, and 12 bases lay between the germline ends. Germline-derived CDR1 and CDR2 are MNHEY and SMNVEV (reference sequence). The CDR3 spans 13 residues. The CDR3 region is CASRGDWIYGYTF. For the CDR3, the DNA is TGTGCCAGCAGGGGGGACTGGATCTATGGCTACACCTTC.

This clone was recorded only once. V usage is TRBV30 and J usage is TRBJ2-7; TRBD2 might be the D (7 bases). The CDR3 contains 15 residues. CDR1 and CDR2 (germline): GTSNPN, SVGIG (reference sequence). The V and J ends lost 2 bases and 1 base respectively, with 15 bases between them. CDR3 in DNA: TGTGCCTGGAGTCGGGGGGCAGGACCGTCCTACGAGCAGTACTTC. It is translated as CAWSRGAGPSYEQYF.

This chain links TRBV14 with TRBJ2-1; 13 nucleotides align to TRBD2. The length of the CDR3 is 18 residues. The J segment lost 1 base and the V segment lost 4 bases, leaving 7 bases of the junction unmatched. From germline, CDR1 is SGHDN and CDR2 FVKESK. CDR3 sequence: CASSPRTSGGGSYNEQFF. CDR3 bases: TGTGCCAGCAGCCCCAGGACTAGCGGGGGAGGTTCCTACAATGAGCAGTTCTTC.

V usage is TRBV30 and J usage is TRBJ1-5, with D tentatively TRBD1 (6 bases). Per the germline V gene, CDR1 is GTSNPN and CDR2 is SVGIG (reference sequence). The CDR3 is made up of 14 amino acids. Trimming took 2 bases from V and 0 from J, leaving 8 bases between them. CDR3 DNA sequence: TGTGCCTGGAGTAAAGGGGGTAGCAATCAGCCCCAGCATTTT. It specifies CAWSKGGSNQPQHF.

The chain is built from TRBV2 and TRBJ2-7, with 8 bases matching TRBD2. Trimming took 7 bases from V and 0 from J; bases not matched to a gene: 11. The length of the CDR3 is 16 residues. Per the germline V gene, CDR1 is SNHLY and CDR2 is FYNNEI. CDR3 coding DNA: TGTGCCAGCATCGCAGAAGACAGCGGGAGCTCCTACGAGCAGTACTTC. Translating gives CASIAEDSGSSYEQYF.

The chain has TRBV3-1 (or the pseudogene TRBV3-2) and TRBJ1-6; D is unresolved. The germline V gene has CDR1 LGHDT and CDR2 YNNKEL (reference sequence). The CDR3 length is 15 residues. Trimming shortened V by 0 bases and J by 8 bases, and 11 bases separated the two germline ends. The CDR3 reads CASSQDTGFDSPLHF. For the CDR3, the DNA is TGTGCCAGCAGCCAAGATACCGGGTTTGATTCACCCCTCCACTTT.

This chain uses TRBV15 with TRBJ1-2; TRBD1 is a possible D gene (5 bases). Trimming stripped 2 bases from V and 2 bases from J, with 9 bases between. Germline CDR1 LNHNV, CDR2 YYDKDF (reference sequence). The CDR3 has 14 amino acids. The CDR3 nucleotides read TGTGCCACCAGCAGACGGACACCGAACTATGGCTACACCTTC. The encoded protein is CATSRRTPNYGYTF.

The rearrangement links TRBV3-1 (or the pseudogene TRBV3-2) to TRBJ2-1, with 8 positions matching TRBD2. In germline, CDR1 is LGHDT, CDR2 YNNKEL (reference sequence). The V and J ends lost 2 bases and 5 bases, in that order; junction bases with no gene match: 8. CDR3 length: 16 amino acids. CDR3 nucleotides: TGTGCCAGCAGCCAACAAGCGGGGGCAGGAAACAATGAGCAGTTCTTC. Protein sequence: CASSQQAGAGNNEQFF.

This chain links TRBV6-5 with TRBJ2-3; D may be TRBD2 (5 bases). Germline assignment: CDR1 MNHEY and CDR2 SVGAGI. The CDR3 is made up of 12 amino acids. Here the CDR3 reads CAGEAVTDTQYF. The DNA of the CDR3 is TGTGCGGGAGAGGCAGTCACAGATACGCAGTATTTT.

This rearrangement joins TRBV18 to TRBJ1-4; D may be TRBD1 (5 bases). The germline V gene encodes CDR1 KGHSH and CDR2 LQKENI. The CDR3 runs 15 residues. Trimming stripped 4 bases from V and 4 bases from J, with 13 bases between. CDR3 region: CASSRAGNRNEKLFF. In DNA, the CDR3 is TGTGCCAGCTCACGGGCAGGGAACCGTAATGAAAAACTGTTTTTT.

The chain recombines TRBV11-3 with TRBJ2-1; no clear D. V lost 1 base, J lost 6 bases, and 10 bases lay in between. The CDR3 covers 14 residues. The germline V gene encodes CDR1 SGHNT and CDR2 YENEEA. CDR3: CASSLARTGNEQFF. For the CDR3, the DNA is TGTGCCAGCAGCTTAGCTCGAACGGGCAATGAGCAGTTCTTC. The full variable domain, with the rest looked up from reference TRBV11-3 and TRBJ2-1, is EAGVVQSPRYKIIEKKQPVAFWCNPISGHNTLYWYLQNLGQGPELLIRYENEEAVDDSQLPKDRFSAERLKGVDSTLKIQPAELGDSAVYLCASSLARTGNEQFFGPGTRLTVL.

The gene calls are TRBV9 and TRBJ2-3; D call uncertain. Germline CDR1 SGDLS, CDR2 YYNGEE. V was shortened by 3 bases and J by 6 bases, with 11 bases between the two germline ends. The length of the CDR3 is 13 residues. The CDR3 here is CASSEDTQDTQYF. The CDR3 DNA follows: TGTGCCAGCAGCGAAGACACCCAGGATACGCAGTATTTT.

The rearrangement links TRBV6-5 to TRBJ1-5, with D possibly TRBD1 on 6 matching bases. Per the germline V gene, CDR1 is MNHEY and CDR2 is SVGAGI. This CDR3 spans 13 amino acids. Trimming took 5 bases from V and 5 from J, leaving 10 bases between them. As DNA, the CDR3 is TGTGCCAGCAGTAGATACAGGGATCAGCCCCAGCATTTT. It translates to CASSRYRDQPQHF.

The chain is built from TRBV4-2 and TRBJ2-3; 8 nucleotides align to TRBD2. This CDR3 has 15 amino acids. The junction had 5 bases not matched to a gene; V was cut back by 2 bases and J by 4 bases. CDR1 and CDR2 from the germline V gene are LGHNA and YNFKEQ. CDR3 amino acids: CASSQLGLVADTQYF. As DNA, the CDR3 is TGTGCCAGCAGCCAATTGGGACTAGTCGCAGATACGCAGTATTTT.

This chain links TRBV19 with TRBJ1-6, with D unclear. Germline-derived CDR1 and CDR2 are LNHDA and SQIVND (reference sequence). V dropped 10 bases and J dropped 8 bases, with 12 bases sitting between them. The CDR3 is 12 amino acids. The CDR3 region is CATSGRDSPLHF. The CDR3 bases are TGTGCCACCTCTGGGAGGGATTCACCCCTCCACTTT.

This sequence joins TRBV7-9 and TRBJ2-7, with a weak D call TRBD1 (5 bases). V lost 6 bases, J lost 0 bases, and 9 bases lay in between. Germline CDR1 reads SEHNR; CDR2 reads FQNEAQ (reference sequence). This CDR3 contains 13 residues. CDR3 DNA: TGTGCCAGCAGTTACAGGAGCTCCTACGAGCAGTACTTC. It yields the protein CASSYRSSYEQYF.

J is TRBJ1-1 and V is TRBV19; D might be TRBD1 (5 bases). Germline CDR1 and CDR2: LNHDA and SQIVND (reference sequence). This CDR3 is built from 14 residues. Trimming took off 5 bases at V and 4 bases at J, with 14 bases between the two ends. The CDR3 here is CASSPPWGITEAFF. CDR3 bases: TGTGCCAGTAGTCCACCTTGGGGCATCACTGAAGCTTTCTTT.